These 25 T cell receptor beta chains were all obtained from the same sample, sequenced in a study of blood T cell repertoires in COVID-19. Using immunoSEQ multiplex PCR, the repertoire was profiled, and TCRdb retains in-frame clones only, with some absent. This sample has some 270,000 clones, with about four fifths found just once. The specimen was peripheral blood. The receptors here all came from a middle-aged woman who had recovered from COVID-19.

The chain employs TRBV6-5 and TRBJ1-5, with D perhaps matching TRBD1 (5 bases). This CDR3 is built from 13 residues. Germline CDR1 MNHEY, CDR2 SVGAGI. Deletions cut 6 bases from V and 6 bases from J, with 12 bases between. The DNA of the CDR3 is TGTGCCAGCAGCCCGATGGGGGGTCAGCCCCAGCATTTT. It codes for CASSPMGGQPQHF.

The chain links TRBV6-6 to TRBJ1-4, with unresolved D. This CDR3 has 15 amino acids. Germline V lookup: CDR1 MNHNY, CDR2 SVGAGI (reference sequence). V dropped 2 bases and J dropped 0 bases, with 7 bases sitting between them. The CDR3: CASSYTTATNEKLFF. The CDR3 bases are TGTGCCAGCAGTTACACCACTGCAACTAATGAAAAACTGTTTTTT.

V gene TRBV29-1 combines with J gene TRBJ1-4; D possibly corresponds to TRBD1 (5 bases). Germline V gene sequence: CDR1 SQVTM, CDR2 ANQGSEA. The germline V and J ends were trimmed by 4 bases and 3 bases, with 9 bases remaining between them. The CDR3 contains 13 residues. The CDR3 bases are TGCAGCGTTGTATCGACAGCTAATGAAAAACTGTTTTTT. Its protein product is CSVVSTANEKLFF.

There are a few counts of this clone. CDR3 sequence (DNA): TGTGCCAGCAGCGTAGACGGGTCCTACGAGCAGTACTTC. Its translation: CASSVDGSYEQYF. This chain connects TRBV9 to TRBJ2-7; D uncertain. The V end was cut by 0 bases, the J end by 1 base, with 5 bases between. The CDR3 consists of 13 residues. Germline CDR1 reads SGDLS; CDR2 reads YYNGEE.

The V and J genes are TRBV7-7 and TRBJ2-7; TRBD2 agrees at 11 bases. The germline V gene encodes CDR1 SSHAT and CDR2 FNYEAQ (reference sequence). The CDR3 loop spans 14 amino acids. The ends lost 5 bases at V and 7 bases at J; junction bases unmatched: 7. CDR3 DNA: TGTGCCAGCAGCCCGACTAGCGGGGCGTGGGAGCAGTACTTC. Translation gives CASSPTSGAWEQYF.

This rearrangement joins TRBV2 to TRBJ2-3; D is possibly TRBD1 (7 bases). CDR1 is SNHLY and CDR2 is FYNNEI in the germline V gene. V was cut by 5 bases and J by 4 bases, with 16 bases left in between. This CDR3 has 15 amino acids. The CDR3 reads CASSIQGTWADTQYF. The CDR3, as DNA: TGTGCCAGCAGTATACAGGGGACTTGGGCAGATACGCAGTATTTT.

The CDR3 nucleotides are TGCGCCAGCAGCTTGGTCGCAGCGGGGGGATGGGAGACCCAGTACTTC. Amino acid sequence: CASSLVAAGGWETQYF. The chain is built from TRBV5-1 and TRBJ2-5; 9 bases fit TRBD2. The CDR3 loop spans 16 amino acids. Trimming removed 0 bases from V and 5 bases from J; junction bases left unmatched: 8. Germline CDR1 reads SGHRS; CDR2 reads YFSETQ.

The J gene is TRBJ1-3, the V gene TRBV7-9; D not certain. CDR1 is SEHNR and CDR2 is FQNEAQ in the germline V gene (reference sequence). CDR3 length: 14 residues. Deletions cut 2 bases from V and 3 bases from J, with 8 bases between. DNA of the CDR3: TGTGCCAGCAGCTTAACGACGGGTGGAAACACCATATATTTT. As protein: CASSLTTGGNTIYF.

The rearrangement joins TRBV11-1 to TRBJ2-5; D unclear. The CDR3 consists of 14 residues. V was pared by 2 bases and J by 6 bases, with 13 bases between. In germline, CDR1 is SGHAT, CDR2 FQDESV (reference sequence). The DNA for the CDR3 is TGTGCCAGCAGCTTACTAGGTGATGTTCAGACCCAGTACTTC. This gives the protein CASSLLGDVQTQYF.

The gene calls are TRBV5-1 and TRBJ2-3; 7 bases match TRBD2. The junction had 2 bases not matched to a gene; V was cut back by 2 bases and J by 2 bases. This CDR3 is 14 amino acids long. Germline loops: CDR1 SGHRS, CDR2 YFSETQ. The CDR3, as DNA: TGCGCCAGCAGCTTCGGGACTATCACAGATACGCAGTATTTT. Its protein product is CASSFGTITDTQYF.

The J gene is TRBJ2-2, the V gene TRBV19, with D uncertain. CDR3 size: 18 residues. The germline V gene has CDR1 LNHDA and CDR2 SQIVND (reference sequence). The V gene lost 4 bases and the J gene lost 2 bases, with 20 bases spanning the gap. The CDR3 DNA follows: TGTGCCAGTAGTACCCGGTCCTTCACTTACGCCAACACCGGGGAGCTGTTTTTT. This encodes CASSTRSFTYANTGELFF.

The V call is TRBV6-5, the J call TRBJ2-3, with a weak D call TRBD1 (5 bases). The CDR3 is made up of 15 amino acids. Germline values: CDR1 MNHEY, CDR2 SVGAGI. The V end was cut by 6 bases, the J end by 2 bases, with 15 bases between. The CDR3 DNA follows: TGTGCCAGCAGCCTGGGCAGGGAATACACAGATACGCAGTATTTT. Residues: CASSLGREYTDTQYF.

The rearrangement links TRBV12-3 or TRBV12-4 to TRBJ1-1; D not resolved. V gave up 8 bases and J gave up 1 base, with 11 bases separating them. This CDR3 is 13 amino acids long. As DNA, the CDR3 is TGTGCCAGCGGAACAGAAAAGAACACTGAAGCTTTCTTT. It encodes CASGTEKNTEAFF.

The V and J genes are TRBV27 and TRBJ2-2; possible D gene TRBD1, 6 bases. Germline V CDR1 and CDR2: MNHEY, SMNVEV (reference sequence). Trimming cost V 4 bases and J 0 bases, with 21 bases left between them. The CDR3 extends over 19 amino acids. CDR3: CASSSLNRDKPTNTGELFF. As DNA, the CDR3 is TGTGCCAGCAGTTCCCTTAACCGGGACAAGCCAACGAACACCGGGGAGCTGTTTTTT.

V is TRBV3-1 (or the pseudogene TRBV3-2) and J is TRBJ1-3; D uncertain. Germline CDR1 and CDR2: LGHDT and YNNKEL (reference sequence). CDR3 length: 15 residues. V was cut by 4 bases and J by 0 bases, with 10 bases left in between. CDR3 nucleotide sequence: TGTGCCAGCAGCCCGGACTCCAGCTCTGGAAACACCATATATTTT. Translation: CASSPDSSSGNTIYF.

The CDR3 coding sequence is TGTGCCAGTAGTTTTGCATGGGGGGAGAATCAGCCCCAGCATTTT. Its translation is CASSFAWGENQPQHF. This chain uses TRBV19 with TRBJ1-5, with D possibly matching TRBD1 (5 bases). V dropped 5 bases and J dropped 4 bases, with 15 bases sitting between them. CDR1 is LNHDA, CDR2 SQIVND, per germline (reference sequence). CDR3 length equals 15 residues.

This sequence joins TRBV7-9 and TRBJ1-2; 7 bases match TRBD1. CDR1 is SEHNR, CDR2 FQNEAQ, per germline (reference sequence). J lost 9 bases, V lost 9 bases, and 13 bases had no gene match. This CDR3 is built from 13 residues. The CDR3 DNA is TGTGCCAGTACTATCGCGGAGGGGGCTCGCTACACCTTC. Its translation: CASTIAEGARYTF.

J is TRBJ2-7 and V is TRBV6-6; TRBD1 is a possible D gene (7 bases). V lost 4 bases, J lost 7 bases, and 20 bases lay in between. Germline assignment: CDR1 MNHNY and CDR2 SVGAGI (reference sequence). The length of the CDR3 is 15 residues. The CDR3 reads CASSSSGQQGGEQYF. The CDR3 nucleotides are TGTGCCAGCAGTTCCTCGGGACAGCAAGGGGGGGAGCAGTACTTC.

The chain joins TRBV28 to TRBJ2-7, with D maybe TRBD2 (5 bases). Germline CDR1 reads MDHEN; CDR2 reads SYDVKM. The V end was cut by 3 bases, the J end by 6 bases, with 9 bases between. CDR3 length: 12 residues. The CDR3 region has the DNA TGTGCCAGCAGTTTCCGGGGTCCCGAGCAGTACTTC. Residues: CASSFRGPEQYF. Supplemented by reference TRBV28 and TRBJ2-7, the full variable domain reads DVKVTQSSRYLVKRTGEKVFLECVQDMDHENMFWYRQDPGLGLRLIYFSYDVKMKEKGDIPEGYSVSREKKERFSLILESASTNQTSMYLCASSFRGPEQYFGPGTRLTVT.

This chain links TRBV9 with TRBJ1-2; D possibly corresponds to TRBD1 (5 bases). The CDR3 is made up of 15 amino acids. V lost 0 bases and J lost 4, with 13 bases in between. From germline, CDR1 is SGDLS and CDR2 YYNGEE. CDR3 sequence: CASSVGWGLSYGYTF. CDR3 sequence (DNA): TGTGCCAGCAGCGTAGGTTGGGGCCTATCCTATGGCTACACCTTC.

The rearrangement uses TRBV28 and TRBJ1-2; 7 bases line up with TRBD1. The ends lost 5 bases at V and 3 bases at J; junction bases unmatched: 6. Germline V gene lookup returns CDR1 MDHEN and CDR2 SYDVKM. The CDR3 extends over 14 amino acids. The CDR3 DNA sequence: TGTGCCAGCAGTGCCGGGGACAGCTACTATGGCTACACCTTC. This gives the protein CASSAGDSYYGYTF.

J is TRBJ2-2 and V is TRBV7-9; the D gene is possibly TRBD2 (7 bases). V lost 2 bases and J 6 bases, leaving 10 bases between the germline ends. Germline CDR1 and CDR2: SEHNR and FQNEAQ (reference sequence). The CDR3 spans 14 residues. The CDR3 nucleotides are TGTGCCAGCAGCTTAATCGGGGGGCCCGGGGAGCTGTTTTTT. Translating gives CASSLIGGPGELFF.

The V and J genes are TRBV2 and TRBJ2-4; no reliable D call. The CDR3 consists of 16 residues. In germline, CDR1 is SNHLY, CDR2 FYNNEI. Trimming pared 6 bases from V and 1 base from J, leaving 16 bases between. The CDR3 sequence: CASSAMLLQAKNIQYF. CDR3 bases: TGTGCCAGCAGCGCAATGCTCCTCCAGGCCAAAAACATTCAGTACTTC.

This chain's CDR3 is CASSPGHQEGYTF. CDR3 in DNA: TGTGCCAGCTCCCCTGGACATCAGGAGGGCTACACCTTC. The rearrangement uses TRBV7-2 and TRBJ1-2; weak D call: TRBD1 (5 bases). The V gene lost 8 bases and the J gene lost 8 bases, with 18 bases spanning the gap. The CDR3 loop spans 13 amino acids. Germline assignment: CDR1 SGHTA and CDR2 FQGNSA.

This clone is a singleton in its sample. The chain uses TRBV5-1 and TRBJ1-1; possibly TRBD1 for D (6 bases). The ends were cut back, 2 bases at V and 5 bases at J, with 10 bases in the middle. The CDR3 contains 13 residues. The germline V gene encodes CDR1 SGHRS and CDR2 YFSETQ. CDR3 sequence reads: CASSFSRGTEAFF. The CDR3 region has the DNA TGCGCCAGCAGCTTTAGCAGGGGAACTGAAGCTTTCTTT.